The entry that follows covers one TCR beta chain sequence. The entry originates in a study of blood T cell repertoires in COVID-19. Profiled with immunoSEQ multiplex PCR; TCRdb holds only in-frame clones, not every one. The sample has more than 300,000 clones; nearly 90% are singletons. Residents of about two dozen US areas, aged roughly 18 to 95 years, made up the participants. The CDR3 spans 12 residues. The V segment lost 0 bases and the J segment 11 bases; nucleotides outside the gene matches: 4. The germline gives CDR1 SGHDT, CDR2 YYEEEE. Input material: PBMCs or T cells enriched from blood (not recorded which). This TCR was recovered from a woman aged 25 to 45 who had recovered from COVID-19. The V gene is TRBV5-6, the J gene TRBJ1-2; 7 nucleotides agree with TRBD1. The CDR3 reads CASSLVTGRYTF. CDR3 coding DNA: TGTGCCAGCAGCTTGGTGACAGGGAGGTACACCTTC.